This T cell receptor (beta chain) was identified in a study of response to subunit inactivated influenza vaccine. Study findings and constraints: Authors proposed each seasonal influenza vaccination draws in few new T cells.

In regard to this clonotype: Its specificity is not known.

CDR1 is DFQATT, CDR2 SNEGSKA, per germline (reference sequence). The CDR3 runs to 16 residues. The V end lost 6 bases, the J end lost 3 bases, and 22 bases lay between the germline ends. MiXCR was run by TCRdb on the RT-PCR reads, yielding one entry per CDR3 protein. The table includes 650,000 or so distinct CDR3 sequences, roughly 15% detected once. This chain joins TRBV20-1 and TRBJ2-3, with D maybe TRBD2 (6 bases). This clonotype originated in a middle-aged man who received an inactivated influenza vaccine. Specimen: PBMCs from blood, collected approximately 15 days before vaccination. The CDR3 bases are TGCAGTGCCCCCTATGGTGGCGCTAGCGTGACAGATACGCAGTATTTT. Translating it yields CSAPYGGASVTDTQYF.